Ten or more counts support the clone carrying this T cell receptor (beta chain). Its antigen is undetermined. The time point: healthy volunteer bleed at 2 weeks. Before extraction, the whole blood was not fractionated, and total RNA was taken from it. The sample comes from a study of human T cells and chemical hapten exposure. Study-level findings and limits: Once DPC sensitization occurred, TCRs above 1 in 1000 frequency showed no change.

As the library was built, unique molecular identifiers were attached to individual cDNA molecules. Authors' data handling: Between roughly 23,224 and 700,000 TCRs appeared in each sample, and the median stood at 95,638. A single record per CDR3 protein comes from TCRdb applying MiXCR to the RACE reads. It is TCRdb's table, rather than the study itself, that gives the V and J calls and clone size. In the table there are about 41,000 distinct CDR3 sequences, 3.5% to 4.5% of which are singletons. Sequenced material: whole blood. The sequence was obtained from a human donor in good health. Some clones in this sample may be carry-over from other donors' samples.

Written as DNA, the CDR3 is TGTGCCAGCAGCCAACAAGGACAAGAAGAGACCCAGTACTTC. The encoded protein is CASSQQGQEETQYF. The chain combines TRBV4-2 with TRBJ2-5; D may be TRBD1 (5 bases). Germline values: CDR1 LGHNA, CDR2 YNFKEQ. V shed 2 bases and J shed 3 bases, with 10 bases lying between them. This CDR3 is 14 amino acids long.